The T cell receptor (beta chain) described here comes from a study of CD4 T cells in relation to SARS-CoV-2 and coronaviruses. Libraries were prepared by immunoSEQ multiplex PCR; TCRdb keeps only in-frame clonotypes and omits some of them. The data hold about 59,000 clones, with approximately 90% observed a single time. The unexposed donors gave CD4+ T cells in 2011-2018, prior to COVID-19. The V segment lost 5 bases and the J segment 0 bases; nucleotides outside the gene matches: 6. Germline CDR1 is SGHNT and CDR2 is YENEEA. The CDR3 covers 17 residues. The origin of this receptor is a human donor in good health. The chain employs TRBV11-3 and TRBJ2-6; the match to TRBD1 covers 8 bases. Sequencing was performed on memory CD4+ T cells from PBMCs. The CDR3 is CASSPTGGISGANVLTF. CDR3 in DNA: TGTGCCAGCAGCCCTACAGGGGGAATCTCTGGGGCCAACGTCCTGACTTTC.